This entry lists 17 T cell receptor beta chains sequenced from one sample in a study of chemoradiotherapy in HPV16-positive cancers. Profiling relied on immunoSEQ multiplex PCR, and the TCRdb table lists in-frame clones only, not all of them. This table holds some 8,100 clones, about three quarters found once. The specimen was collected from a patient who underwent chemoradiotherapy. The origin of the receptors is a human donor with HPV-associated anogenital cancer.

This clone was counted only a few times. The chain links TRBV2 to TRBJ2-7, with D unclear. The V gene's germline CDR1 is SNHLY and CDR2 FYNNEI. V was trimmed by 4 bases and J by 6 bases, leaving 7 bases between them. This CDR3 is built from 11 residues. This CDR3 is CASSVVVEQYF. CDR3 coding DNA: TGTGCCAGCAGTGTGGTGGTCGAGCAGTACTTC.

The chain employs TRBV5-1 and TRBJ2-2; D remains unclear. CDR3 length equals 17 residues. Germline values: CDR1 SGHRS, CDR2 YFSETQ. The V end was cut by 0 bases, the J end by 0 bases, with 12 bases between. CDR3 sequence: CASSLVFGNANTGELFF. CDR3 DNA sequence: TGCGCCAGCAGCTTGGTTTTTGGAAACGCGAACACCGGGGAGCTGTTTTTT.

The chain joins TRBV9 to TRBJ1-3; D uncertain. Germline V CDR1 and CDR2: SGDLS, YYNGEE. The CDR3 totals 15 residues. V lost 0 bases, J lost 1 base, and 8 bases lay in between. The CDR3 DNA is TGTGCCAGCAGCGTAGATCACAGTTCTGGAAACACCATATATTTT. It translates to CASSVDHSSGNTIYF.

The chain joins TRBV5-4 to TRBJ2-1; D could derive from TRBD1 or TRBD2 (6 bases each). The CDR3 has 16 residues. Per germline, CDR1 SGHNT and CDR2 YYREEE (reference sequence). The V gene lost 0 bases and the J gene lost 8 bases, with 18 bases spanning the gap. CDR3 residues: CASSLDRRGWGDEQFF. The CDR3 DNA reads TGTGCCAGCAGCTTGGACAGGAGGGGGTGGGGAGATGAGCAGTTCTTC.

V usage is TRBV28 and J usage is TRBJ2-7, with 12 bases identical to TRBD1. Germline values: CDR1 MDHEN, CDR2 SYDVKM. This CDR3 spans 15 amino acids. The trim removed 5 bases at V and 5 bases at J, leaving 7 bases unmatched. The CDR3 loop reads CASSPLGTGGDEQYF. CDR3 nucleotide sequence: TGTGCCAGCAGTCCATTGGGGACAGGGGGCGACGAGCAGTACTTC.

The chain carries TRBV18 and TRBJ1-5; possible D gene TRBD1, 5 bases. The germline V gene encodes CDR1 KGHSH and CDR2 LQKENI. The V gene lost 3 bases and the J gene lost 1 base, with 10 bases spanning the gap. This CDR3 is 15 amino acids long. CDR3 amino acids: CASSPPGPSNQPQHF. The CDR3 DNA reads TGTGCCAGCTCACCTCCGGGGCCAAGCAATCAGCCCCAGCATTTT.

V is TRBV21-1 and J is TRBJ2-5; the tabulated D call, TRBD1, remains unverified against the DNA. TRBV21-1 is an annotated pseudogene. CDR3 length equals 13 residues. DNA of the CDR3: TGTGCCAGCGCCCCAGGGGGCAAGGAGACCCAGTACTTC. This translates into CASAPGGKETQYF.

The J gene is TRBJ1-1, the V gene TRBV7-6, with D perhaps matching TRBD1 (5 bases). Trimming cost V 1 base and J 0 bases, with 9 bases left between them. The CDR3 totals 15 residues. In germline, CDR1 is SGHVS, CDR2 FNYEAQ. CDR3 sequence reads: CASSLGDSLNTEAFF. DNA of the CDR3: TGTGCCAGCAGCTTAGGAGACAGCCTGAACACTGAAGCTTTCTTT.

The chain joins TRBV19 to TRBJ2-1, with 11 bases lining up with TRBD1. The CDR3 is made up of 19 amino acids. Germline V gene lookup returns CDR1 LNHDA and CDR2 SQIVND (reference sequence). The junction had 19 bases not matched to a gene; V was cut back by 5 bases and J by 7 bases. The CDR3 is CASSSPTHGTGGLVNEQFF. CDR3 in DNA: TGTGCCAGTAGTTCGCCTACCCACGGGACAGGGGGTTTGGTGAATGAGCAGTTCTTC.

The V and J genes are TRBV27 and TRBJ2-2; 7 nucleotides line up with TRBD2. Unmatched junction bases numbered 14, after V lost 1 base and J lost 3 bases. The CDR3 extends over 19 amino acids. CDR1 and CDR2 from the germline V gene are MNHEY and SMNVEV (reference sequence). The CDR3 nucleotides read TGTGCCAGCAGTTTATTATTTCCGGGGAGGGAAGGGTACACCGGGGAGCTGTTTTTT. This codes for CASSLLFPGREGYTGELFF.

This chain joins TRBV29-1 and TRBJ2-5, with TRBD2 identical over 12 bases. This CDR3 region has 13 residues. With V trimmed by 6 bases and J by 5 bases, 4 bases remained unmatched. Germline V gene lookup returns CDR1 SQVTM and CDR2 ANQGSEA. CDR3 in amino acids: CSVVTSGGETQYF. CDR3 in DNA: TGCAGCGTCGTTACTAGCGGGGGGGAGACCCAGTACTTC.

J is TRBJ1-3 and V is TRBV9, with D unresolved. Germline V gene data show CDR1 as SGDLS and CDR2 as YYNGEE. CDR3 size: 15 residues. Trimming cost V 2 bases and J 0 bases, with 9 bases left between them. In DNA form, the CDR3 reads TGTGCCAGCAGCGTCGGAGAGGACTCTGGAAACACCATATATTTT. The encoded protein is CASSVGEDSGNTIYF.

V usage is TRBV30 and J usage is TRBJ1-3, with a weak D call TRBD1 (6 bases). Germline CDR1 GTSNPN, CDR2 SVGIG (reference sequence). This CDR3 spans 13 amino acids. Trimming took 3 bases from V and 5 from J, leaving 11 bases between them. CDR3 nucleotide sequence: TGTGCCTGGAGCTCGGGACACAGAAACACCATATATTTT. Translation: CAWSSGHRNTIYF.

The chain joins TRBV27 to TRBJ1-1, with D unclear. This CDR3 contains 13 residues. Trimming left V 3 bases short and J 0 bases short, with 5 bases between. Germline values: CDR1 MNHEY, CDR2 SMNVEV (reference sequence). The DNA for the CDR3 is TGTGCCAGCAGTTTCGGGATGAACACTGAAGCTTTCTTT. Translation gives CASSFGMNTEAFF.

This chain connects TRBV7-3 to TRBJ2-2, with D possibly called TRBD1 or TRBD2 (6 bases each). Germline CDR1 SGHTA, CDR2 FQGTGA. Trimming removed 5 bases from V and 3 bases from J, with 22 bases in between. This CDR3 region has 18 residues. CDR3 coding DNA: TGTGCCAGCAGCCGCTTGGCGAGGGGGGCGTCGTACACCGGGGAGCTGTTTTTT. Its translation is CASSRLARGASYTGELFF.

J is TRBJ2-7 and V is TRBV5-5, with unresolved D. Germline V gene lookup returns CDR1 SGHKS and CDR2 YYEKEE (reference sequence). The CDR3 has 12 residues. V was cut by 2 bases and J by 3 bases, with 6 bases left in between. CDR3 sequence: CASSFSGYEQYF. The CDR3 coding sequence is TGTGCCAGCAGCTTTTCGGGCTACGAGCAGTACTTC.

The V and J genes are TRBV28 and TRBJ2-7, with no clear D. The V end was cut by 5 bases, the J end by 3 bases, with 5 bases between. Looked up from germline, CDR1 is MDHEN and CDR2 is SYDVKM. This CDR3 comprises 11 residues. The CDR3 nucleotides are TGTGCCAGCAGTCAGGTCTACGAGCAGTACTTC. As protein: CASSQVYEQYF.